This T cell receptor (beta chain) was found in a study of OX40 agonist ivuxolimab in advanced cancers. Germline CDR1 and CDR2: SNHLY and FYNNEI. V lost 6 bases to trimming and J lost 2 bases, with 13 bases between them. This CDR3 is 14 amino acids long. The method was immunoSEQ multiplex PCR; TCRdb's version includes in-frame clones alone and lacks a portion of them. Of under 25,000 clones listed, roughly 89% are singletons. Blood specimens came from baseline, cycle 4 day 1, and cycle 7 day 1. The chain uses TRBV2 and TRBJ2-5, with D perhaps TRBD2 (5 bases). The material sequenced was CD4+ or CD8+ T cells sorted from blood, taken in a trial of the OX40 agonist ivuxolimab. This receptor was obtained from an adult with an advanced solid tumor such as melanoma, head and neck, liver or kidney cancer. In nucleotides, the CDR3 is TGTGCCAGCAGAGAACATTCGGGGCAAGAGACCCAGTACTTC. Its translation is CASREHSGQETQYF.